Below, 15 T cell receptor beta chains from the same sample are listed, as sequenced in a study of T cells expressing NK-cell markers (dated by TCRdb to the early 2020s). Receptors were amplified or captured by 5' RACE. The instrument given in TCRdb is Illumina HiSeq 2000. TCRdb reprocessed the reads, reporting each CDR3 protein sequence once and no DNA. The record for this sample contains 400,000 to 450,000 distinct CDR3 sequences. The top ten clones comprise 6% to 8% of the sample. Material for sequencing was blood T cells: a sorted CD56 or NKG2C T cell subset, CD4+ or CD8+ T cells, or bulk PBMC T cells (not recorded which). These receptors originate from a woman between 18 and 75 years old in good health.

The V gene is TRBV7-8, the J gene TRBJ1-1. Germline V gene data show CDR1 as SGHVS and CDR2 as FQNEAQ. The CDR3 runs 14 residues. Here the CDR3 reads CASSLARMNTEAFF.

V and J are TRBV11-2 and TRBJ2-5; TCRdb names TRBD2, which stays unverified in the absence of DNA. This CDR3 is built from 14 residues. Germline assignment: CDR1 SGHAT and CDR2 FQNNGV. The CDR3 reads CASRFSGGQETQYF.

The CDR3 region is CSARARPPGLEINEQFF. This chain links TRBV20-1 with TRBJ2-1; TCRdb outputs TRBD2, but without DNA this stays unchecked. The CDR3 is 17 amino acids. Germline assignment: CDR1 DFQATT and CDR2 SNEGSKA (reference sequence).

This chain connects TRBV6-1 to TRBJ2-5; TCRdb proposes TRBD1, but this gene call is untestable without DNA. CDR1 is MNHNS, CDR2 SASEGT, per germline. The CDR3 is made up of 16 amino acids. The CDR3 is CASSTPRGGYQETQYF.

This sequence joins TRBV19 and TRBJ2-7. This CDR3 spans 13 amino acids. The V gene's germline CDR1 is LNHDA and CDR2 SQIVND (reference sequence). CDR3 in amino acids: CASRDRNSYEQYF.

The chain uses TRBV7-2 and TRBJ2-2; as DNA is missing, the TRBD1 call by TCRdb cannot be tested. This CDR3 is built from 15 residues. Looked up from germline, CDR1 is SGHTA and CDR2 is FQGNSA. The CDR3 loop is CASSRPGAGTGELFF.

The chain links TRBV7-2 to TRBJ1-2. This CDR3 contains 13 residues. In germline, CDR1 is SGHTA, CDR2 FQGNSA. The CDR3 here is CASSSQVNYGYTF.

The J gene is TRBJ2-3, the V gene TRBV5-5. The CDR3 contains 16 residues. The germline V gene encodes CDR1 SGHKS and CDR2 YYEKEE (reference sequence). Here the CDR3 reads CASSLARDWGTDTQYF.

The chain uses TRBV7-9 and TRBJ2-7. The CDR3 covers 13 residues. Germline V gene data show CDR1 as SEHNR and CDR2 as FQNEAQ (reference sequence). This CDR3 reads CASSSDVPYEQYF.

V and J are TRBV12-3 or TRBV12-4 and TRBJ1-1; checking the TCRdb D call of TRBD1 is not possible without DNA. The CDR3 runs 14 residues. The CDR3 loop is CASTNRVGNTEAFF.

This chain uses TRBV9 with TRBJ2-1; there is no DNA to check the TCRdb D call of TRBD2. This CDR3 contains 16 residues. The germline CDR1 and CDR2 sequences are SGDLS and YYNGEE. Here the CDR3 reads CASSAYSGRAYNEQFF.

The rearrangement joins TRBV7-9 to TRBJ2-5; the D call from TCRdb, TRBD2, cannot be confirmed without DNA. The CDR3 runs to 15 residues. Looked up from germline, CDR1 is SEHNR and CDR2 is FQNEAQ (reference sequence). The CDR3 spells CASSLASGGPETQYF.

This sequence joins TRBV19 and TRBJ2-1. The CDR3 totals 13 residues. Germline V gene sequence: CDR1 LNHDA, CDR2 SQIVND (reference sequence). This chain's CDR3 is CASSIDKYNEQFF.

The chain carries TRBV19 and TRBJ1-5. The CDR3 totals 13 residues. CDR1 LNHDA and CDR2 SQIVND come from the germline V gene (reference sequence). The CDR3 reads CASSPQENQPQHF.

The rearrangement uses TRBV19 and TRBJ1-4. The CDR3 has 16 residues. Germline CDR1 and CDR2: LNHDA and SQIVND (reference sequence). The CDR3 region is CASSTGYSGRYEKLFF.